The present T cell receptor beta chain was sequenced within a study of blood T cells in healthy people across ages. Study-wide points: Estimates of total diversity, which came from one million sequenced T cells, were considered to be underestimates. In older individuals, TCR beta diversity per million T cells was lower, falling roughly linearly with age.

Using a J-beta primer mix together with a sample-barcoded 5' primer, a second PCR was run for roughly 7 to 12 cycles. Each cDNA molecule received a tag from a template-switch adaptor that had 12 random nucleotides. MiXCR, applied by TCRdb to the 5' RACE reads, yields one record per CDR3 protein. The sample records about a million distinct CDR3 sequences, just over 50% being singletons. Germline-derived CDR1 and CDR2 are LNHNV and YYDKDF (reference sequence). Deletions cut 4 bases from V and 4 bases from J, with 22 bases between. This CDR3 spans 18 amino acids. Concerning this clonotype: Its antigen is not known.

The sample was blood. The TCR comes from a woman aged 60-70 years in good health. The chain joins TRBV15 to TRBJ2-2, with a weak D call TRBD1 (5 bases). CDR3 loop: CATSKEYRTTPITGELFF. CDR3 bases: TGTGCCACCAGCAAAGAGTACAGGACAACTCCGATCACCGGGGAGCTGTTTTTT. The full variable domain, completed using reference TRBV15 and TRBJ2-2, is DAMVIQNPRYQVTQFGKPVTLSCSQTLNHNVMYWYQQKSSQAPKLLFHYYDKDFNNEADTPDNFQSRRPNTSFCFLDIRSPGLGDTAMYLCATSKEYRTTPITGELFFGEGSRLTVL.